Below, 23 T cell receptor beta chains from the same sample are listed, as sequenced in a study of cytotoxic CD8 clonotypes in ibrutinib-treated CLL. The table came from immunoSEQ multiplex PCR; TCRdb's copy has only in-frame clones and leaves some out. The sample consists of roughly 180,000 clones, about two thirds of them appearing once. This material consisted of PBMCs, taken after 24 months of ibrutinib treatment. All receptors derive from a human donor with chronic lymphocytic leukemia.

The V gene is TRBV28, the J gene TRBJ2-1, with D tentatively TRBD2 (5 bases). V was shortened by 5 bases and J by 10 bases, with 15 bases between the two germline ends. Germline CDR1 and CDR2: MDHEN and SYDVKM. The CDR3 contains 13 residues. This CDR3 reads CASSPFLAPEQFF. In DNA, the CDR3 is TGTGCCAGCAGTCCTTTTCTAGCCCCCGAGCAGTTCTTC.

This clone appeared once. The rearrangement joins TRBV21-1 to TRBJ2-1; the table calls TRBD2, which could not be checked here. TRBV21-1 is a pseudogene segment. The CDR3 has 14 amino acids. CDR3 sequence: CASSKVRTSTEQFF. The CDR3, as DNA: TGTGCCAGCAGCAAAGTCCGGACTAGCACTGAGCAGTTCTTC.

The chain couples TRBV2 to TRBJ1-5; D not certain. Germline V gives CDR1 SNHLY, CDR2 FYNNEI. This CDR3 spans 14 amino acids. With 7 bases removed from V and 2 bases from J, the gap between germline ends came to 12 bases. CDR3 protein: CASIEDMGNQPQHF. The CDR3 DNA reads as TGTGCCAGCATAGAGGATATGGGCAATCAGCCCCAGCATTTT. Variable domain in full (rest from reference TRBV2 and TRBJ1-5): EPEVTQTPSHQVTQMGQEVILRCVPISNHLYFYWYRQILGQKVEFLVSFYNNEISEKSEIFDDQFSVERPDGSNFTLKIRSTKLEDSAMYFCASIEDMGNQPQHFGDGTRLSIL.

The chain uses TRBV18 and TRBJ1-1, with D unresolved. Germline V CDR1 and CDR2: KGHSH, LQKENI. This CDR3 spans 16 amino acids. V lost 1 base to trimming and J lost 0 bases, with 12 bases between them. CDR3: CASSPQSRDLNTEAFF. As DNA, the CDR3 is TGTGCCAGCTCACCACAATCCCGGGATCTGAACACTGAAGCTTTCTTT.

The J gene is TRBJ2-5, the V gene TRBV5-1; perhaps TRBD1 as D (6 bases). Germline assignment: CDR1 SGHRS and CDR2 YFSETQ. Trimming took 4 bases from V and 3 from J, leaving 16 bases between them. CDR3 length equals 15 residues. The CDR3 here is CASSPGVGGKETQYF. In nucleotides, the CDR3 is TGCGCCAGCAGCCCTGGGGTTGGGGGCAAAGAGACCCAGTACTTC.

The chain uses TRBV5-1 and TRBJ2-7; TRBD2 matches at 11 bases. CDR1 is SGHRS and CDR2 is YFSETQ in the germline V gene. This CDR3 comprises 15 residues. With 0 bases clipped from V and 7 bases from J, the junction kept 6 bases outside the gene matches. This CDR3 is CASSLELAGVVEQYF. CDR3 in DNA: TGCGCCAGCAGCTTGGAACTAGCGGGAGTAGTAGAGCAGTACTTC.

The genes are TRBV30 and TRBJ2-1, with D possibly matching TRBD2 (6 bases). This CDR3 has 12 amino acids. Trimming removed 0 bases at V and 8 bases at J, with 8 bases between. From germline, CDR1 is GTSNPN and CDR2 SVGIG (reference sequence). In DNA, the CDR3 is TGTGCCTGGAGTGTAGAGCGGGATGAGCAGTTCTTC. Encoded protein: CAWSVERDEQFF.

The chain employs TRBV18 and TRBJ1-4; D is unresolved. From germline, CDR1 is KGHSH and CDR2 LQKENI. This CDR3 has 13 residues. V was trimmed by 3 bases and J by 13 bases, leaving 15 bases between them. CDR3 sequence (DNA): TGTGCCAGCTCACCGCAGTCGGCGATAGGACTGTTTTTT. Translated: CASSPQSAIGLFF.

This clone was seen more than once but under ten times. V usage is TRBV18 and J usage is TRBJ1-2; possible D gene TRBD1, 5 bases. CDR3 length equals 15 residues. The V and J ends lost 2 bases and 7 bases respectively, with 17 bases between them. Germline CDR1 and CDR2: KGHSH and LQKENI. The CDR3 DNA reads as TGTGCCAGCTCACCATCGACAGACGACATTCTTGGCTACACCTTC. It translates to CASSPSTDDILGYTF.

CDR3 region: CASSPGLTGVVNEKLFF. As DNA, the CDR3 is TGCGCCAGCAGCCCGGGATTGACAGGGGTAGTTAATGAAAAACTGTTTTTT. The chain links TRBV5-1 to TRBJ1-4; 8 bases align to TRBD1. The V and J ends lost 4 bases and 4 bases, in that order; junction bases with no gene match: 12. Germline V gene data show CDR1 as SGHRS and CDR2 as YFSETQ. This CDR3 contains 17 residues.

This chain uses TRBV12-5 with TRBJ1-2; D unclear. This CDR3 has 15 amino acids. The germline CDR1 and CDR2 sequences are LGHNT and FRNRAP. The germline V and J ends were trimmed by 0 bases and 0 bases, with 8 bases remaining between them. CDR3 residues: CASGLVAGTNYGYTF. The CDR3 DNA reads TGTGCTAGTGGTTTGGTTGCCGGAACTAACTATGGCTACACCTTC.

The chain carries TRBV19 and TRBJ2-1; D possibly matches TRBD1 or TRBD2 (5 bases each). Trimming removed 2 bases at V and 2 bases at J, with 10 bases between. This CDR3 has 15 residues. Looked up from germline, CDR1 is LNHDA and CDR2 is SQIVND (reference sequence). CDR3 protein: CASSITGRAYNEQFF. The CDR3 DNA reads as TGTGCCAGTAGTATAACGGGACGGGCCTACAATGAGCAGTTCTTC. Filled out from reference TRBV19 and TRBJ2-1, the complete variable domain reads DGGITQSPKYLFRKEGQNVTLSCEQNLNHDAMYWYRQDPGQGLRLIYYSQIVNDFQKGDIAEGYSVSREKKESFPLTVTSAQKNPTAFYLCASSITGRAYNEQFFGPGTRLTVL.

This clone was counted a few times. The V and J genes are TRBV7-8 and TRBJ1-3; D is undetermined. The V gene lost 0 bases and the J gene lost 3 bases, with 9 bases spanning the gap. Germline V CDR1 and CDR2: SGHVS, FQNEAQ. The length of the CDR3 is 15 residues. CDR3 in amino acids: CASSLASAVGNTIYF. The CDR3 DNA reads TGTGCCAGCAGCTTAGCGTCGGCCGTTGGAAACACCATATATTTT.

V gene TRBV7-7 combines with J gene TRBJ2-3, with TRBD1 as a possible D gene (6 bases). V was cut by 6 bases and J by 2 bases, with 18 bases left in between. There are 16 residues in the CDR3. The V gene's germline CDR1 is SSHAT and CDR2 FNYEAQ (reference sequence). In DNA form, the CDR3 reads TGTGCCAGCAGTTCAACCCCGGGACAATTCACAGATACGCAGTATTTT. Protein product: CASSSTPGQFTDTQYF.

This chain joins TRBV7-2 and TRBJ1-5, with a tentative D call TRBD1 (6 bases). V lost 6 bases and J lost 5, with 14 bases in between. Germline assignment: CDR1 SGHTA and CDR2 FQGNSA. This CDR3 comprises 14 residues. Here the CDR3 reads CASSTGGHHQPQHF. CDR3 DNA sequence: TGTGCCAGCAGTACGGGGGGGCACCATCAGCCCCAGCATTTT.

The sample holds a few counts of this clone. This sequence joins TRBV9 and TRBJ2-2, with 11 bases aligning to TRBD2. CDR1 is SGDLS, CDR2 YYNGEE, per germline. J gave up 4 bases and V 3 bases, and 14 bases lay outside the gene matches. CDR3 length: 19 amino acids. The CDR3 region is CASSAPRTQGLAVTGELFF. The CDR3 coding sequence is TGTGCCAGCAGCGCCCCACGGACCCAGGGACTAGCGGTCACCGGGGAGCTGTTTTTT. The full variable domain, rest sourced from reference TRBV9 and TRBJ2-2, is DSGVTQTPKHLITATGQRVTLRCSPRSGDLSVYWYQQSLDQGLQFLIQYYNGEERAKGNILERFSAQQFPDLHSELNLSSLELGDSALYFCASSAPRTQGLAVTGELFFGEGSRLTVL.

The rearrangement links TRBV7-8 to TRBJ2-7; D is possibly TRBD1 (6 bases). Germline loops: CDR1 SGHVS, CDR2 FQNEAQ. The CDR3 extends over 14 amino acids. Trimming removed 2 bases at V and 2 bases at J, with 10 bases between. The CDR3 bases are TGTGCCAGCAGCTTACCGGGACATACCTACGAGCAGTACTTC. Amino acids: CASSLPGHTYEQYF.

There are a few counts of this clone. The rearrangement joins TRBV18 to TRBJ1-1, with a weak D call TRBD1 (6 bases). Deletions cut 3 bases from V and 0 bases from J, with 11 bases between. Germline assignment: CDR1 KGHSH and CDR2 LQKENI. The CDR3 covers 15 residues. CDR3 coding DNA: TGTGCCAGCTCACCGCAGACAGGTATGAACACTGAAGCTTTCTTT. Translating gives CASSPQTGMNTEAFF.

The J gene is TRBJ2-1, the V gene TRBV7-3; TRBD2 matches at 9 bases. V dropped 5 bases and J dropped 4; count of bases not matched to a gene: 9. Per germline, CDR1 SGHTA and CDR2 FQGTGA. The CDR3 contains 16 residues. In nucleotides, the CDR3 is TGTGCCAGCAGCCCCGGTGGTAGCGGGGGTTACAATGAGCAGTTCTTC. This encodes CASSPGGSGGYNEQFF.

The chain recombines TRBV27 with TRBJ2-2; D is perhaps TRBD1 (5 bases). Germline loops: CDR1 MNHEY, CDR2 SMNVEV (reference sequence). The ends were cut back, 3 bases at V and 4 bases at J, with 18 bases in the middle. The CDR3 sequence is 17 residues long. The CDR3 bases are TGTGCCAGCAGTTTGAGTAGGGGTTCAGCGACCACCGGGGAGCTGTTTTTT. Protein: CASSLSRGSATTGELFF.

This chain links TRBV2 with TRBJ2-3, with TRBD2 matching 12 bases. Trimming at V came to 6 bases and at J to 0 bases, leaving 7 bases not matched to a gene. This CDR3 is 17 amino acids long. CDR1 is SNHLY and CDR2 is FYNNEI in the germline V gene. CDR3 bases: TGTGCCAGCAGGGGTAGACTAGCGGGAGTGAGCACAGATACGCAGTATTTT. It translates to CASRGRLAGVSTDTQYF.

The chain uses TRBV7-8 and TRBJ2-7; D might be TRBD2 (6 bases). CDR1 SGHVS and CDR2 FQNEAQ come from the germline V gene. Trimming removed 2 bases from V and 3 bases from J, with 17 bases in between. CDR3 size: 16 residues. In DNA form, the CDR3 reads TGTGCCAGCAGCTTAATCGGGAGTGCTATCGTCTACGAGCAGTACTTC. Its protein is CASSLIGSAIVYEQYF. Together with reference TRBV7-8 and TRBJ2-7, the CDR3 gives the full variable domain: GAGVSQSPRYKVAKRGQDVALRCDPISGHVSLFWYQQALGQGPEFLTYFQNEAQLDKSGLPSDRFFAERPEGSVSTLKIQRTQQEDSAVYLCASSLIGSAIVYEQYFGPGTRLTVT.

This clone was recorded a few times. The V and J genes are TRBV6-5 and TRBJ2-7; no reliable D call. Germline V gene sequence: CDR1 MNHEY, CDR2 SVGAGI. This CDR3 is built from 12 residues. Trimming took off 4 bases at V and 6 bases at J, with 10 bases between the two ends. CDR3 sequence: CASSLRRGEQYF. The CDR3 DNA is TGTGCCAGCAGTTTGCGGCGAGGCGAGCAGTACTTC.